The 26 T cell receptor beta chains listed next were all sequenced from one sample in a study of regulatory T cells in long-lasting Graves disease. Building of the TCR beta libraries involved iRepertoire HTBI primers and Arm-PCR of CDR3 regions. TCRdb used MiXCR to reprocess the multiplex PCR reads, holding one entry per CDR3 protein. Of roughly 400,000 distinct CDR3 sequences listed, under 25% are singletons. Time point in this sample: persistent/refractory GD, antithyroid drugs over 5 years with positive TRAb. RNA isolated from PBMCs was used to make the TCR library. Sequencing used peripheral blood mononuclear cells (PBMCs), obtained when the disease was refractory, from a patient treated with antithyroid drugs. These receptor sequences come from a female donor with Graves disease.

Concerning this clonotype: A single base separates this from a much larger clone, so it may be a read error. The chain couples TRBV28 to TRBJ1-2; D is possibly TRBD1 (6 bases). This CDR3 region has 16 residues. Germline assignment: CDR1 MDHEN and CDR2 SYDVKM. V lost 4 bases and J lost 5, with 20 bases in between. The CDR3 DNA reads TGTGCCAGCAGTTCTCCGACAGGCTATGCTATTTATGGCTACACCTTC. This encodes CASSSPTGYAIYGYTF.

This clonotype has a handful of counts. This chain uses TRBV20-1 with TRBJ1-1, with D perhaps TRBD1 (5 bases). CDR3 length equals 12 residues. V was cut by 0 bases and J by 7 bases, with 9 bases left in between. The germline V gene encodes CDR1 DFQATT and CDR2 SNEGSKA (reference sequence). DNA for the CDR3: TGCAGTGCTAGAGACGGCCAGGGTGAAGCTTTCTTT. It codes for CSARDGQGEAFF.

This clonotype has only a few counts. The chain links TRBV18 to TRBJ2-2, with D hard to call. Trimming stripped 6 bases from V and 3 bases from J, with 14 bases between. Germline loops: CDR1 KGHSH, CDR2 LQKENI. The CDR3 is 15 amino acids. The CDR3 DNA is TGTGCCAGCTCGGGAACAGCACACCACACCGGGGAGCTGTTTTTT. It yields the protein CASSGTAHHTGELFF.

Note on this clonotype: At one of its ends the junction is not consistent with the germline gene, which may arise from a read error. This chain joins TRBV12-3 or TRBV12-4 and TRBJ1-1; D is perhaps TRBD1 (6 bases). The CDR3 sequence is 14 residues long. The CDR3 nucleotides are TGTACCAGCAGTCTGGTAGGGGGGAACACTGAAGCTTTCTTT. Amino acids: CTSSLVGGNTEAFF.

This clonotype was detected a few times. The V gene is TRBV10-3, the J gene TRBJ2-6, with D perhaps TRBD1 or TRBD2 (7 bases each). V lost 3 bases and J 0 bases, leaving 21 bases between the germline ends. CDR3 length: 20 amino acids. Germline V CDR1 and CDR2: ENHRY, SYGVKD. CDR3 nucleotides: TGTGCCATCAGTGAAGTATTGGGCAGGGGGGGACCCTCTGGGGCCAACGTCCTGACTTTC. It specifies CAISEVLGRGGPSGANVLTF.

This clonotype was seen repeatedly, ten times or more. This rearrangement joins TRBV30 to TRBJ2-5; D gene ambiguous. The CDR3 is 13 residues long. V dropped 1 base and J dropped 5 bases, with 11 bases sitting between them. Per germline, CDR1 GTSNPN and CDR2 SVGIG (reference sequence). The CDR3 is CAWSATRKETQYF. In DNA, the CDR3 is TGTGCCTGGAGTGCCACTCGGAAGGAGACCCAGTACTTC.

A few counts support this clonotype. The genes are TRBV20-1 and TRBJ1-2; 8 bases align to TRBD1. This CDR3 has 14 amino acids. Germline V gene data show CDR1 as DFQATT and CDR2 as SNEGSKA (reference sequence). The V segment lost 6 bases and the J segment 4 bases; nucleotides outside the gene matches: 10. CDR3 sequence (DNA): TGCAGTGCGAACCAGGGGGCGCGGGGCTATGGCTACACCTTC. Translating it yields CSANQGARGYGYTF.

This clonotype was counted only a few times. V and J are TRBV28 and TRBJ2-1, with TRBD2 as a possible D gene (6 bases). CDR3 length: 14 residues. From germline, CDR1 is MDHEN and CDR2 SYDVKM. With 1 base removed from V and 8 bases from J, the gap between germline ends came to 12 bases. In DNA, the CDR3 is TGTGCCAGCAGTTTATACGCGGGCGGGGATGAGCAGTTCTTC. It encodes CASSLYAGGDEQFF.

This clonotype was counted ten times or more. The chain is built from TRBV6-2 or TRBV6-3 and TRBJ1-4; D uncertain. Between the trimmed V and J ends, which lost 5 bases and 5 bases, there was a span of 9 bases. The germline CDR1 and CDR2 sequences are MNHEY and SVGEGT. CDR3 size: 13 residues. CDR3 DNA: TGTGCCAGCAGTCGAGGCGGGAATGAAAAACTGTTTTTT. It specifies CASSRGGNEKLFF.

This clonotype has at least ten counts. The CDR3 DNA reads as TGTGCCAGCAGCTTAGACAGGGGGCAGGATGGCTACACCTTC. Translated: CASSLDRGQDGYTF. The genes are TRBV7-2 and TRBJ1-2; 9 positions agree with TRBD1. The V gene end was trimmed by 1 base and the J gene end by 6 bases; junction bases not matched to a gene: 3. The CDR3 totals 14 residues. Germline CDR1 SGHTA, CDR2 FQGNSA.

There are a few counts of this clonotype. The chain combines TRBV3-1 with TRBJ2-7; either TRBD1 or TRBD2 may supply D (5 bases each). CDR3 size: 13 residues. Per germline, CDR1 LGHDT and CDR2 YNNKEL (reference sequence). Trimming stripped 4 bases from V and 2 bases from J, with 9 bases between. The DNA for the CDR3 is TGTGCCAGCAGCCGCTCGGGACCCTACGAGCAGTACTTC. Protein product: CASSRSGPYEQYF.

This clonotype was counted only a few times. CDR3 residues: CASSLALDNQPQHF. The CDR3 region has the DNA TGTGCCAGCAGCTTAGCCCTGGACAATCAGCCCCAGCATTTT. The chain has TRBV7-9 and TRBJ1-5; D is undetermined. V was clipped by 0 bases and J by 3 bases, with 6 bases between them. This CDR3 has 14 amino acids. From germline, CDR1 is SEHNR and CDR2 FQNEAQ (reference sequence). The complete variable domain, with remaining parts taken from reference TRBV7-9 and TRBJ1-5, reads DTGVSQNPRHKITKRGQNVTFRCDPISEHNRLYWYRQTLGQGPEFLTYFQNEAQLEKSRLLSDRFSAERPKGSFSTLEIQRTEQGDSAMYLCASSLALDNQPQHFGDGTRLSIL.

This clonotype was seen repeatedly, ten times or more. DNA of the CDR3: TGCAGCGTTGCGGTGCCCACAGGGGGAGAGACCCAGTACTTC. Protein product: CSVAVPTGGETQYF. The chain has TRBV29-1 and TRBJ2-5, with 8 bases lining up with TRBD1. CDR3 size: 14 residues. In germline, CDR1 is SQVTM, CDR2 ANQGSEA. Germline trimming cut 4 bases from V and 4 bases from J; bases unmatched to any gene: 8.

At least ten counts were recorded for this clonotype. This rearrangement joins TRBV12-3 or TRBV12-4 to TRBJ1-1; D unclear. Between the trimmed V and J ends, which lost 5 bases and 6 bases, there was a span of 7 bases. The length of the CDR3 is 11 residues. CDR3 protein: CASSTESEAFF. The CDR3 DNA reads TGTGCCAGCAGTACAGAATCTGAAGCTTTCTTT.

This clonotype was picked up a small number of times. The chain has TRBV29-1 and TRBJ2-7, with TRBD1 identical over 7 bases. The CDR3 runs to 13 residues. Germline CDR1 SQVTM, CDR2 ANQGSEA. After removal of 7 bases from V and 10 bases from J, the junction contained 16 bases not matched to a gene. The CDR3 DNA reads as TGCAGCGCCGAACAGGGGATTTTCTCCATCCAGTACTTC. Amino acids: CSAEQGIFSIQYF.

This clonotype has just a few counts. The V gene is TRBV20-1, the J gene TRBJ2-7; no clear D gene. The ends were cut back, 6 bases at V and 0 bases at J, with 9 bases in the middle. The CDR3 runs 12 residues. Per germline, CDR1 DFQATT and CDR2 SNEGSKA (reference sequence). The CDR3 DNA follows: TGCAGTGCCACCGCATCCTCCTACGAGCAGTACTTC. It codes for CSATASSYEQYF.

The chain carries TRBV3-1 and TRBJ2-7; TRBD1 matches 8 bases. V shed 7 bases, J shed 5 bases, and the junction held 10 bases outside the gene matches. Germline CDR1 is LGHDT and CDR2 is YNNKEL (reference sequence). The CDR3 runs 14 residues. For the CDR3, the DNA is TGTGCCAGCAACCCTTTCAGGGGGCTCAACGAGCAGTACTTC. Translating gives CASNPFRGLNEQYF.

This clonotype was detected a few times. V usage is TRBV5-5 and J usage is TRBJ2-2; 8 bases map to TRBD2. The V and J ends lost 1 base and 4 bases, in that order; junction bases with no gene match: 9. The CDR3 totals 17 residues. CDR1 is SGHKS, CDR2 YYEKEE, per germline (reference sequence). The CDR3 DNA is TGTGCCAGCAGCTTGCTCGGGGGGGGGAGCGGCACCGGGGAGCTGTTTTTT. Amino acids: CASSLLGGGSGTGELFF.

Comment on this clonotype: A much larger clone lies a single base off, so this may be a read error. Because it lacks the conserved phenylalanine or tryptophan at the end, this CDR3 is likely a read error. The chain has TRBV20-1 and TRBJ1-2; 9 bases align to TRBD1. CDR3 length equals 12 residues. Germline V CDR1 and CDR2: DFQATT, SNEGSKA (reference sequence). V shed 6 bases, J shed 4 bases, and the junction held 3 bases outside the gene matches. CDR3 protein: CSALDRGYGYTL. CDR3 nucleotide sequence: TGCAGTGCCCTGGACAGGGGCTATGGCTACACCCTC.

The table lists this clonotype with many counts. V usage is TRBV2 and J usage is TRBJ2-7; possibly TRBD1 for D (5 bases). Germline loops: CDR1 SNHLY, CDR2 FYNNEI. V was shortened by 11 bases and J by 2 bases, with 16 bases between the two germline ends. There are 13 residues in the CDR3. The DNA for the CDR3 is TGTGCCCTACTAACCGGACAAACCTACGAGCAGTACTTC. Its translation: CALLTGQTYEQYF.

This chain links TRBV29-1 with TRBJ1-4; no clear D gene. Deletions cut 4 bases from V and 8 bases from J, with 20 bases between. The CDR3 sequence is 15 residues long. Germline CDR1 SQVTM, CDR2 ANQGSEA. CDR3 nucleotides: TGCAGCGTTGTCAAGGCAGAGCCCGGAGGCGAAAAACTGTTTTTT. Its protein product is CSVVKAEPGGEKLFF.

The genes are TRBV20-1 and TRBJ2-5; a possible D gene is TRBD2 (6 bases). V was trimmed by 6 bases and J by 4 bases, leaving 18 bases between them. Per the germline V gene, CDR1 is DFQATT and CDR2 is SNEGSKA (reference sequence). The CDR3 sequence is 14 residues long. This CDR3 reads CSAVQEGRTETQYF. The DNA for the CDR3 is TGCAGTGCCGTCCAGGAGGGTCGGACAGAGACCCAGTACTTC.

The chain recombines TRBV2 with TRBJ2-2; 10 bases line up with TRBD1. CDR3 size: 15 residues. Germline V gene data show CDR1 as SNHLY and CDR2 as FYNNEI. The V and J ends lost 5 bases and 5 bases, in that order; junction bases with no gene match: 5. The CDR3, as DNA: TGTGCCAGCAGTTGGGGACAGGGGACAACCGGGGAGCTGTTTTTT. Translating it yields CASSWGQGTTGELFF.

The chain combines TRBV3-1 with TRBJ2-2; D possibly corresponds to TRBD2 (6 bases). Germline CDR1 is LGHDT and CDR2 is YNNKEL (reference sequence). This CDR3 region has 16 residues. The V and J ends lost 5 bases and 2 bases respectively, with 15 bases between them. The CDR3 loop is CASSSRGGRNTGELFF. Written as DNA, the CDR3 is TGTGCCAGCAGCTCGCGCGGAGGGCGAAACACCGGGGAGCTGTTTTTT. Looking up the rest from reference TRBV3-1 and TRBJ2-2 gives the full variable domain: DTAVSQTPKYLVTQMGNDKSIKCEQNLGHDTMYWYKQDSKKFLKIMFSYNNKELIINETVPNRFSPKSPDKAHLNLHINSLELGDSAVYFCASSSRGGRNTGELFFGEGSRLTVL.

In its sample, this clonotype was seen many times. This chain connects TRBV27 to TRBJ1-1, with unresolved D. This CDR3 has 13 amino acids. The V gene lost 8 bases and the J gene lost 1 base, with 11 bases spanning the gap. Germline CDR1 MNHEY, CDR2 SMNVEV (reference sequence). CDR3 residues: CASGRQKNTEAFF. In DNA, the CDR3 is TGTGCCAGCGGGCGTCAGAAGAACACTGAAGCTTTCTTT.

This clonotype was recorded many times. The V gene is TRBV7-2, the J gene TRBJ2-4; D possibly matches TRBD1 or TRBD2 (5 bases each). V dropped 5 bases and J dropped 2 bases, with 10 bases sitting between them. Germline CDR1 and CDR2: SGHTA and FQGNSA. The CDR3 covers 14 residues. The CDR3 DNA follows: TGTGCCAGCAGCCCCTCGGGACCCAAAAACATTCAGTACTTC. Amino acids: CASSPSGPKNIQYF.